The present T cell receptor beta chain was sequenced within a study of shared clonotypes between healthy human individuals. It was about 210 ng DNA, 25,000 to 35,000 T cell genomes, that sorted-subset replicate PCRs used. This table comes from immunoSEQ multiplex PCR, and its TCRdb copy is limited to in-frame clones, with some not included. This table has roughly 660,000 clones, roughly 88% appearing once. General observations from the study: It was the few donors that limited the genetic and exposure-history diversity represented. Roughly 5% of naive CD4 clonotypes were common to a handful of donors.

CD45RO+ cells joined CCR7-negative CD45RA+ TemRA cells to form CD8 memory. Losses at the gene ends were 1 base for V and 8 bases for J; bases not matched to a gene: 5. Germline V gene data show CDR1 as SGHTA and CDR2 as FQGTGA. CDR3 length equals 15 residues. Of note for this clone: Its antigen remains unknown.

The sample consisted of memory CD8+ T cells from PBMCs. Subset in this sample: CD45RO+ cells pooled with CCR7-negative TemRA cells. The rearrangement uses TRBV7-3 and TRBJ2-1; 10 bases agree with TRBD2. This TCR derives from a man aged 18 to 35 in good health. Some clones in this sample may be carry-over from other donors' samples. In DNA form, the CDR3 reads TGTGCCAGCAGCTTAAGAGCTAGCGGGAGCGATGAGCAGTTCTTC. Translation gives CASSLRASGSDEQFF.